This T cell receptor (beta chain) came from a study of regulatory T cells in long-lasting Graves disease. This clonotype occurred many times. No antigen is known for it. The sample's time point: persistent/refractory GD, antithyroid drugs over 5 years with positive TRAb. Making the TCR library involved RNA that had been extracted from PBMCs. Graves' disease diagnoses used American Thyroid Association guidelines. Arm-PCR of CDR3 regions and iRepertoire HTBI primers were the basis on which TCR beta libraries were built. TCRdb processed the multiplex PCR reads anew with MiXCR; each CDR3 protein has one entry. The profile shows over 350,000 distinct CDR3 sequences, less than 25% of them singletons. Points from the study as a whole: Peripheral blood, not thyroid tissue, was the sole material studied.

The CDR3 consists of 14 residues. Trimming cost V 3 bases and J 5 bases, with 11 bases left between them. CDR1 MDHEN and CDR2 SYDVKM come from the germline V gene. The input for sequencing was peripheral blood mononuclear cells (PBMCs), taken when the disease was refractory, from a patient treated with antithyroid drugs. V usage is TRBV28 and J usage is TRBJ1-5; maybe TRBD1 (5 bases). The source is a female donor with Graves disease. The CDR3 DNA sequence: TGTGCCAGCAGTTTTGGGGTGGGGGATCAGCCCCAGCATTTT. It encodes CASSFGVGDQPQHF.